This T cell receptor beta chain is drawn from a study of PD-1 and CTLA-4 blockade in melanoma. Produced via immunoSEQ multiplex PCR; TCRdb's table is partial and in-frame only. The sample records approximately 17,000 clones, roughly two thirds being singletons. In germline, CDR1 is LGHNA, CDR2 YNFKEQ. The CDR3 has 16 residues. V lost 2 bases to trimming and J lost 1 base, with 11 bases between them. The TCR was taken from a human donor with melanoma. This specimen consisted of CD8+ T cells from peripheral blood, obtained before anti-PD-1 treatment. The chain joins TRBV4-2 to TRBJ1-4; unclear D gene. The CDR3 reads CASSQSQTQTNEKLFF. In DNA form, the CDR3 reads TGTGCCAGCAGCCAATCGCAGACACAAACTAATGAAAAACTGTTTTTT.